The clone carrying this T cell receptor beta chain was detected only a few times. Antigen specificity is unknown. Researchers reported that TCR beta cDNA libraries carried unique molecular identifiers. TCRdb analysed the PCR reads with MiXCR anew, one entry per CDR3 protein. The sample carries hundreds of thousands of distinct CDR3 sequences, roughly 45% recorded once. This record belongs to a study of post-analysis software for immune sequencing data. Study-level findings and limits: Significantly decreased normalized Chao1 diversity was recorded for multiple sclerosis patients relative to controls. Patients showed TRBV5-6, TRBV5-1 and TRBV20-1 among roughly 5 TRBV segments more frequent than in controls.

Germline-derived CDR1 and CDR2 are SGHVS and FNYEAQ. This CDR3 has 14 amino acids. V was shortened by 1 base and J by 5 bases, with 9 bases between the two germline ends. The source of this sequence is a girl aged 10 to 17 with multiple sclerosis. The source material was blood. The chain is built from TRBV7-6 and TRBJ1-5, with D perhaps TRBD1 (5 bases). The DNA of the CDR3 is TGTGCCAGCAGCTTAGGACTGGGGGATCAGCCCCAGCATTTT. Translation: CASSLGLGDQPQHF.